This entry lists 32 T cell receptor beta chains sequenced from one sample in a study of identical twins. TCRdb passed the 5' RACE reads through MiXCR, listing each CDR3 protein once. Among 400,000 to 550,000 distinct CDR3 sequences listed, roughly a fifth were seen once. In addition, the sample was reused for a study of T cells expressing NK-cell markers.

Sequenced: CD4+ T cells sorted from blood. These receptors originate from a woman aged 18-29 years in good health.

The chain uses TRBV13 and TRBJ2-3; the D is unclear. Germline assignment: CDR1 PRHDT and CDR2 FYEKMQ (reference sequence). With 0 bases removed from V and 7 bases from J, the gap between germline ends came to 17 bases. CDR3 length equals 16 residues. CDR3 nucleotides: TGTGCCAGCAGCTTAGGCCAAACTCGTTTCATACATACGCAGTATTTT. This encodes CASSLGQTRFIHTQYF.

The chain recombines TRBV20-1 with TRBJ1-2, with D possibly matching TRBD1 (5 bases). The germline CDR1 and CDR2 sequences are DFQATT and SNEGSKA (reference sequence). Trimming pared 4 bases from V and 5 bases from J, leaving 17 bases between. CDR3 length equals 14 residues. CDR3 in amino acids: CSATNPGRGYGYTF. CDR3 sequence (DNA): TGCAGTGCTACCAACCCAGGGCGGGGGTATGGCTACACCTTC.

As for this clonotype: It may be a read error: a sequence one base away is much more abundant. This chain links TRBV10-3 with TRBJ1-5, with a weak D call TRBD1 (5 bases). Per germline, CDR1 ENHRY and CDR2 SYGVKD. This CDR3 is 15 amino acids long. This CDR3 reads CAISVQQDSSQPQHF. The CDR3 DNA follows: TGTGCCATCAGTGTTCAACAGGATAGCAGTCAGCCCCAGCATTTT.

The chain combines TRBV12-3 or TRBV12-4 with TRBJ1-4; 9 bases match TRBD1. V lost 7 bases to trimming and J lost 6 bases; unmatched junction nucleotides: 18. The CDR3 contains 18 residues. CDR3 in amino acids: CASKTAPGQGSSDEKLFF. The CDR3 region has the DNA TGTGCCAGCAAGACGGCACCGGGACAGGGTTCATCTGATGAAAAACTGTTTTTT.

This clonotype was counted once. The gene calls are TRBV9 and TRBJ2-1; 9 bases map to TRBD1. In germline, CDR1 is SGDLS, CDR2 YYNGEE. Trimming at V came to 7 bases and at J to 10 bases, leaving 15 bases not matched to a gene. The CDR3 runs to 15 residues. The CDR3 region is CASRTHAQGASEQFF. CDR3 DNA: TGTGCCAGCCGGACCCACGCACAGGGGGCATCCGAGCAGTTCTTC.

The rearrangement joins TRBV30 to TRBJ1-2; no definite D call. The CDR3 consists of 17 residues. V was trimmed by 2 bases and J by 8 bases, leaving 27 bases between them. The germline V gene encodes CDR1 GTSNPN and CDR2 SVGIG (reference sequence). The CDR3 sequence is CAWSRWSPGTQGGGYTF. The CDR3 bases are TGTGCCTGGAGTCGCTGGTCTCCAGGAACCCAAGGAGGAGGCTACACCTTC.

This clonotype was found a few times. The genes are TRBV20-1 and TRBJ1-1, with D uncertain. Trimming shortened V by 1 base and J by 1 base, and 10 bases separated the two germline ends. CDR3 length: 14 residues. From germline, CDR1 is DFQATT and CDR2 SNEGSKA (reference sequence). CDR3 amino acids: CSARVNSQNTEAFF. CDR3 nucleotide sequence: TGCAGTGCTAGAGTTAACAGTCAGAACACTGAAGCTTTCTTT.

This clonotype was recorded many times. This chain connects TRBV9 to TRBJ2-5, with unresolved D. CDR3 size: 16 residues. From germline, CDR1 is SGDLS and CDR2 YYNGEE. The V and J ends lost 2 bases and 3 bases respectively, with 17 bases between them. As DNA, the CDR3 is TGTGCCAGCAGCGTCAGGCCCTCGACCGGTAAAGAGACCCAGTACTTC. It codes for CASSVRPSTGKETQYF.

This clonotype has a count of ten or more. The chain carries TRBV29-1 and TRBJ2-7; the match to TRBD1 covers 7 bases. V lost 2 bases to trimming and J lost 2 bases; unmatched junction nucleotides: 6. Looked up from germline, CDR1 is SQVTM and CDR2 is ANQGSEA. The CDR3 is 14 residues long. The CDR3 nucleotides read TGCAGCGTTGAAATGACCGGGACAGCCTACGAGCAGTACTTC. As protein: CSVEMTGTAYEQYF.

V usage is TRBV11-2 and J usage is TRBJ2-4; D may match TRBD1 or TRBD2 (5 bases each). Germline-derived CDR1 and CDR2 are SGHAT and FQNNGV. Trimming took 2 bases from V and 1 from J, leaving 18 bases between them. This CDR3 is built from 18 residues. This CDR3 reads CASSLLAPGSTAKNIQYF. The CDR3 DNA is TGTGCCAGCAGCTTATTGGCTCCAGGGAGTACGGCCAAAAACATTCAGTACTTC.

This clonotype was observed a few times. The genes are TRBV25-1 and TRBJ1-1; no clear D. There are 13 residues in the CDR3. Trimming left V 2 bases short and J 1 base short, with 5 bases between. Looked up from germline, CDR1 is MGHDK and CDR2 is SYGVNS. DNA of the CDR3: TGTGCCAGCAGTGAAAGGGAGAACACTGAAGCTTTCTTT. Translating gives CASSERENTEAFF.

The sample holds a few counts of this clonotype. The chain combines TRBV29-1 with TRBJ2-2; perhaps TRBD1 as D (5 bases). With 4 bases removed from V and 0 bases from J, the gap between germline ends came to 9 bases. This CDR3 is 14 amino acids long. Germline-derived CDR1 and CDR2 are SQVTM and ANQGSEA. CDR3 sequence reads: CSVVARANTGELFF. CDR3 nucleotide sequence: TGCAGCGTTGTGGCCAGGGCGAACACCGGGGAGCTGTTTTTT.

Only a few counts were recorded for this clonotype. Germline is not matched at one junction end, which may reflect a read error. V is TRBV4-3 and J is TRBJ2-7; 10 bases are shared with TRBD2. The CDR3 totals 15 residues. Germline CDR1 is LGHNA and CDR2 is YSLEER. The DNA for the CDR3 is TGCGCCAGCAGTCAAGCAACTAGCGGGATTTACGAGCAGTACTTC. This translates into CASSQATSGIYEQYF.

The chain has TRBV5-1 and TRBJ1-5; D unclear. The CDR3 extends over 14 amino acids. Trimming removed 1 base at V and 7 bases at J, with 12 bases between. The germline V gene has CDR1 SGHRS and CDR2 YFSETQ. The CDR3 loop reads CASSLSSGGQPQHF. For the CDR3, the DNA is TGCGCCAGCAGCTTGTCCTCCGGTGGGCAGCCCCAGCATTTT.

There are a few counts of this clonotype. The rearrangement joins TRBV5-1 to TRBJ1-4; D remains unclear. CDR1 is SGHRS and CDR2 is YFSETQ in the germline V gene. The germline V and J ends were trimmed by 4 bases and 0 bases, with 10 bases remaining between them. The CDR3 has 15 residues. The CDR3 region is CASSKDGATNEKLFF. In nucleotides, the CDR3 is TGCGCCAGCAGCAAGGACGGAGCAACTAATGAAAAACTGTTTTTT.

The V call is TRBV20-1, the J call TRBJ2-5; D is possibly TRBD1 (6 bases). Germline loops: CDR1 DFQATT, CDR2 SNEGSKA (reference sequence). V was clipped by 0 bases and J by 0 bases, with 20 bases between them. The CDR3 consists of 18 residues. The CDR3 bases are TGCAGTGCTAGAGATCTCCGGGACACGAGACGGTACCAAGAGACCCAGTACTTC. Translation gives CSARDLRDTRRYQETQYF.

This clonotype was observed a few times. V usage is TRBV5-1 and J usage is TRBJ2-1, with 8 positions matching TRBD1. V shed 1 base and J 5 bases; nucleotides not matched to a gene: 5. The CDR3 is made up of 15 amino acids. The V gene's germline CDR1 is SGHRS and CDR2 YFSETQ. The CDR3 loop is CASSLTGQGNNEQFF. The CDR3 bases are TGCGCCAGCAGCTTGACAGGACAGGGCAACAATGAGCAGTTCTTC.

Notes on this clonotype: At one end, the junction sequence differs from germline, possibly due to a read error. The rearrangement joins TRBV7-9 to TRBJ2-7, with 7 bases that match TRBD2. The CDR3 covers 11 residues. From germline, CDR1 is SEHNR and CDR2 FQNEAQ (reference sequence). CDR3 in DNA: TGTGCCAGCAGCTCCAGCGGGACCCTAGGCTTC. Amino acids: CASSSSGTLGF. Full variable domain (missing parts from reference TRBV7-9 and TRBJ2-7): DTGVSQNPRHKITKRGQNVTFRCDPISEHNRLYWYRQTLGQGPEFLTYFQNEAQLEKSRLLSDRFSAERPKGSFSTLEIQRTEQGDSAMYLCASSSSGTLGFGPGTRLTVT.

The rearrangement joins TRBV20-1 to TRBJ2-7, with no clear D. The CDR3 covers 11 residues. Germline V gene sequence: CDR1 DFQATT, CDR2 SNEGSKA (reference sequence). Trimming stripped 3 bases from V and 7 bases from J, with 10 bases between. The CDR3 nucleotides are TGCAGTGCTAGGACCGTGGGGGAGCAGTACTTC. Residues: CSARTVGEQYF.

The chain joins TRBV6-1 to TRBJ2-2, with TRBD1 matching 7 bases. Germline V CDR1 and CDR2: MNHNS, SASEGT. The CDR3 has 14 residues. J gave up 4 bases and V 8 bases, and 7 bases lay outside the gene matches. The CDR3 sequence is CASLRDSATGELFF. The DNA of the CDR3 is TGTGCCAGCTTACGGGACAGCGCCACCGGGGAGCTGTTTTTT.

The table lists this clonotype with a few counts. The rearrangement joins TRBV11-2 to TRBJ2-2; 8 bases agree with TRBD2. CDR3 length: 16 residues. V was clipped by 5 bases and J by 8 bases; unmatched bases: 13. CDR1 is SGHAT and CDR2 is FQNNGV in the germline V gene. Here the CDR3 reads CASSPISGKARGELFF. The CDR3 DNA is TGTGCCAGCAGCCCAATTAGCGGGAAGGCTAGGGGGGAGCTGTTTTTT.

The V gene is TRBV10-3, the J gene TRBJ1-1; possibly TRBD1 for D (6 bases). CDR1 is ENHRY, CDR2 SYGVKD, per germline. CDR3 length: 15 amino acids. The V gene lost 6 bases and the J gene lost 3 bases, with 17 bases spanning the gap. The DNA of the CDR3 is TGTGCCATCAGACTCCCGGGACAAAGGGACACTGAAGCTTTCTTT. It specifies CAIRLPGQRDTEAFF.

This clonotype was observed a handful of times. This chain connects TRBV5-1 to TRBJ2-7; TRBD1 or TRBD2 may be the D gene (6 bases each). CDR3 length: 12 amino acids. V was shortened by 4 bases and J by 5 bases, with 10 bases between the two germline ends. Germline CDR1 is SGHRS and CDR2 is YFSETQ. CDR3 in DNA: TGCGCCAGCAGCCGGGGGCAGGACGAGCAGTACTTC. Translation gives CASSRGQDEQYF.

DNA of the CDR3: TGTGCCAGCACTCAGGGTTTCACCCTCCACTTT. Amino acids: CASTQGFTLHF. The chain has TRBV6-5 and TRBJ1-6, with D perhaps matching TRBD1 (5 bases). The germline V gene has CDR1 MNHEY and CDR2 SVGAGI. Trimming cost V 7 bases and J 14 bases, with 12 bases left between them. The CDR3 extends over 11 amino acids.

This clonotype was detected many times. This chain uses TRBV5-1 with TRBJ2-3; 11 nucleotides agree with TRBD2. The CDR3 consists of 16 residues. Per germline, CDR1 SGHRS and CDR2 YFSETQ. The V and J ends lost 4 bases and 5 bases, in that order; junction bases with no gene match: 9. CDR3 DNA sequence: TGCGCCAGCAGCGTACTTAGCGGGGGGGCTGGAGATACGCAGTATTTT. It codes for CASSVLSGGAGDTQYF. Full variable domain (missing parts from reference TRBV5-1 and TRBJ2-3): KAGVTQTPRYLIKTRGQQVTLSCSPISGHRSVSWYQQTPGQGLQFLFEYFSETQRNKGNFPGRFSGRQFSNSRSEMNVSTLELGDSALYLCASSVLSGGAGDTQYFGPGTRLTVL.

This clonotype has just a few counts. The rearrangement joins TRBV29-1 to TRBJ2-3; a weak D match, TRBD2 (6 bases). This CDR3 region has 13 residues. The germline V gene has CDR1 SQVTM and CDR2 ANQGSEA. V dropped 4 bases and J dropped 6 bases, with 14 bases sitting between them. CDR3 nucleotide sequence: TGCAGCGTTGCGGGTAGCGGACTGGATACGCAGTATTTT. Amino acids: CSVAGSGLDTQYF.

The chain links TRBV11-3 to TRBJ2-7, with no clear D. Per germline, CDR1 SGHNT and CDR2 YENEEA. CDR3 length equals 15 residues. Trimming left V 3 bases short and J 4 bases short, with 16 bases between. For the CDR3, the DNA is TGTGCCAGCAGCTTCAGCTCGCTTCACTCATACGAGCAGTACTTC. Protein: CASSFSSLHSYEQYF.

This clonotype was seen more than once but under ten times. The genes are TRBV15 and TRBJ1-1; D ambiguous. Deletions cut 5 bases from V and 1 base from J, with 11 bases between. The germline V gene encodes CDR1 LNHNV and CDR2 YYDKDF (reference sequence). The CDR3 runs 14 residues. CDR3 sequence reads: CATSGLEWNTEAFF. The CDR3, as DNA: TGTGCCACCAGCGGCCTAGAGTGGAACACTGAAGCTTTCTTT. The entire variable domain, with the rest obtained from reference TRBV15 and TRBJ1-1, is as follows: DAMVIQNPRYQVTQFGKPVTLSCSQTLNHNVMYWYQQKSSQAPKLLFHYYDKDFNNEADTPDNFQSRRPNTSFCFLDIRSPGLGDTAMYLCATSGLEWNTEAFFGQGTRLTVV.

The chain couples TRBV7-2 to TRBJ2-7, with D possibly matching TRBD1 (5 bases). Germline V gene sequence: CDR1 SGHTA, CDR2 FQGNSA. The CDR3 extends over 15 amino acids. The V end was cut by 3 bases, the J end by 7 bases, with 19 bases between. The CDR3 DNA follows: TGTGCCAGCAGCTTCTCCAGACAGTCTTTCTTAGAGCAGTACTTC. It translates to CASSFSRQSFLEQYF.

J is TRBJ2-3 and V is TRBV3-1; D might be TRBD2 (6 bases). Trimming shortened V by 1 base and J by 1 base, and 6 bases separated the two germline ends. This CDR3 is built from 14 residues. The germline V gene has CDR1 LGHDT and CDR2 YNNKEL (reference sequence). The CDR3 here is CASSQAGGTDTQYF. CDR3 bases: TGTGCCAGCAGCCAAGCGGGAGGCACAGATACGCAGTATTTT.

This clonotype has a handful of counts. CDR3 coding DNA: TGCAGTGCTAGTCCCGACGTTTGGGCTCCCATTCAATTCCAAGAGACCCAGTACTTC. Its protein is CSASPDVWAPIQFQETQYF. The chain employs TRBV20-1 and TRBJ2-5, with D unclear. This CDR3 has 19 amino acids. Trimming pared 3 bases from V and 1 base from J, leaving 27 bases between. Germline V gives CDR1 DFQATT, CDR2 SNEGSKA (reference sequence).

This clonotype was recorded a few times. The gene calls are TRBV6-2 or TRBV6-3 and TRBJ2-7, with D hard to call. Deletions cut 6 bases from V and 7 bases from J, with 10 bases between. CDR3 length: 11 residues. Germline CDR1 reads MNHEY; CDR2 reads SVGEGT. As DNA, the CDR3 is TGTGCCAGCAGCCGAAAGTGGGAGCAGTACTTC. Translating gives CASSRKWEQYF.